A selection of T cell receptor beta chains follows, all from one sample in a study of vaccination and CD4 T cells after COVID-19. Their target antigens are unknown. TCRdb fed the PCR reads into MiXCR, producing one record per CDR3 protein. The data contain more than 20,000 distinct CDR3 sequences, around 60% of them singletons. Sequences were derived from CD4+ T cells from blood, cultured in vitro, sampled after SARS-CoV-2 vaccination. The receptor set was obtained from a human donor who received a COVID-19 vaccine. The conserved cysteine and the conserved F or W are not part of the CDR3 here.

CDR3 protein,V gene
ASSTSSGGRSNQPQH,TRBV6-1
ASRRMNTEAF,TRBV25-1
ASSSMGQGNYGYT,TRBV28
AWSIGRKETQY,TRBV30
ASSITDSTEAF,TRBV19
ASSNTGTEVMSYT,TRBV6-1
ASSNRGLAEAF,TRBV7-6
ASSSKITGELF,TRBV7-3
ASSKEAGAGGNQPQH,TRBV21-1
ASSLTGRTEAF,TRBV11-3
SARVGVDNSPLH,TRBV20-1
ASSFRGQGTDTQY,TRBV7-3
ASSMTGQGRRNQPQH,TRBV19
ASGLVFGGVETQY,TRBV12-5
AISEETEAF,TRBV10-3
ATSDWGRDPTQY,TRBV24-1
SAPTLAGIRNEKLF,TRBV20-1
ASRGTTGGFYGYT,TRBV19
ASSPGRQAPNYGYT,TRBV6-1
ASSRHRSSGNTIY,TRBV7-8
ASSPGTGAPYEQY,TRBV7-2
ISVSEAPEGDTNSQEQF,TRBV7-5
ASRDTNNEQF,TRBV11-2
AISGGDTGELF,TRBV10-3
SASAGGPIYEQY,TRBV20-1
ASSRGTAGNTIY,TRBV19
ASRRDTTYQETQY,TRBV6-1
ASSIAGTGEAISQPQH,TRBV19
ASSGNYRNQPQH,TRBV2
ASSLVQGGNTEAF,TRBV12-3/TRBV12-4
SAREGGDAGNTIY,TRBV20-1
ASSEAVAGGQETQY,TRBV10-2
ASSQEGDSPLH,TRBV14
ASSSTGRNQPQH,TRBV7-2
ASSSTLAGEKNEQF,TRBV7-9
SASPRSYEQY,TRBV20-1
ASSLGAGQGYGYT,TRBV7-2
ASSALGEKGTDTQY,TRBV6-1
AWSGGNSPLH,TRBV30
SSSTRVSYEQY,TRBV7-8
AWGPGQGLQDTQY,TRBV30
ATSEGGQPNSPLH,TRBV24-1
ASSPGRGPSTDTQY,TRBV5-1
SARVASGGDQETQY,TRBV20-1
ASSIIGRLNYGYT,TRBV19
ASRRQFDQPQH,TRBV12-3/TRBV12-4
ASSVLQGSGYT,TRBV6-1
ASSERQRMNTEAF,TRBV6-1
ASSFGTSGYEQY,TRBV5-1
ASSLVSGHSTDTQY,TRBV7-8
ASSLRTGSSYEQY,TRBV7-3
SAQRIQGASTNYGYT,TRBV20-1